This is a list of T cell receptor beta chains from one sample in a study of blood T cell repertoires in COVID-19. Sequenced by immunoSEQ multiplex PCR; TCRdb stores in-frame clones only, minus some. The sample includes roughly 60,000 clones, roughly 87% of them seen just once. Sequencing used peripheral blood. The receptors originated from a human donor with acute or convalescent COVID-19. The donor label of this sample is uncertain. Both conserved end residues are part of each CDR3. A D gene is named only where the DNA matches it firmly. Clone size is stated in some rows and not others, as once, few, many or a class when expanded.

15,TRBJ2-5,TRBV5-6,.,few,CASTPRGGYQETQYF,TGTGCCAGCACCCCTCGTGGGGGGTACCAAGAGACCCAGTACTTC
14,TRBJ2-3,TRBV5-1,.,once,CASSPRTAADTQYF,TGCGCCAGCAGCCCCAGGACAGCGGCAGATACGCAGTATTTT
13,TRBJ2-3,TRBV7-9,.,.,CASSQDTGDTQYF,TGTGCCAGCAGCCAGGACACGGGAGATACGCAGTATTTT
14,TRBJ2-3,TRBV3-1/TRBV3-2,TRBD1,.,CASSQGDSPDTQYF,TGTGCCAGCAGCCAAGGGGACAGCCCAGATACGCAGTATTTT
13,TRBJ2-7,TRBV5-4,.,.,CASSRGLSREQYF,TGTGCCAGCAGCCGGGGTCTCTCCCGGGAGCAGTACTTC
15,TRBJ2-7,TRBV28,.,.,CASSSRGEYPVEQYF,TGTGCCAGCAGTTCCAGAGGCGAGTATCCCGTCGAGCAGTACTTC
12,TRBJ1-1,TRBV6-5,.,.,CASRTRRGEAFF,TGTGCCAGCAGGACCCGGAGAGGTGAAGCTTTCTTT
16,TRBJ1-1,TRBV5-1,.,.,CASSQDPRGGRTEAFF,TGCGCCAGCAGCCAAGATCCCCGGGGGGGGAGGACTGAAGCTTTCTTT
16,TRBJ2-6,TRBV2,TRBD1,.,CASSKDRVVGANVLTF,TGTGCCAGCAGTAAGGACAGGGTGGTTGGGGCCAACGTCCTGACTTTC
14,TRBJ2-2,TRBV11-3,TRBD1,.,CASSSGTGIGELFF,TGTGCCAGCAGCTCGGGGACAGGGATCGGGGAGCTGTTTTTT
15,TRBJ2-5,TRBV6-5,TRBD1,.,CASSRKPGQQETQYF,TGTGCCAGCAGTCGAAAACCGGGACAGCAAGAGACCCAGTACTTC
16,TRBJ2-5,TRBV18,.,.,CASSPLLQKKQETQYF,TGTGCCAGCTCACCACTGTTACAGAAAAAGCAAGAGACCCAGTACTTC
16,TRBJ2-3,TRBV4-2,TRBD2,.,CASSPGLAGGLDTQYF,TGTGCCAGCAGCCCGGGACTAGCGGGAGGTTTGGATACGCAGTATTTT
14,TRBJ2-3,TRBV19,TRBD2,.,CASRSLADPDTQYF,TGTGCCAGTAGGAGTCTAGCGGACCCAGATACGCAGTATTTT